The T cell receptor beta chain under discussion was sequenced for a study of cytomegalovirus exposure and HLA in healthy donors. The study's findings and limits: 87-base-pair reads could not separate some V segments, including TRBV6-2 and TRBV6-3. The listing of 150 to 200 TCR beta chains classed them as cytomegalovirus-associated. Rare TCR sequences predominated, though certain public TCRs were found in many donors. Accurate HLA-A and HLA-B prediction from TCR beta sequences was reported for most subjects.

PCR used 60 Vbeta primers and 13 Jbeta primers. Repertoires were generated with immunoSEQ multiplex PCR, while TCRdb's copy carries only in-frame clones and drops some. Of 64,000 or so clones listed, 65% to 70% were seen once; the top ten hold 6% to 9.5%. The V gene's germline CDR1 is KGHSH and CDR2 LQKENI. The CDR3 has 15 amino acids. V was clipped by 1 base and J by 5 bases; unmatched bases: 5. Comment on this clone: Antigen: not known.

Input material: PBMCs. This sequence joins TRBV18 and TRBJ2-3; TRBD1 aligns across 8 bases. This receptor was obtained from a man aged 40-49 years in good health and CMV-seropositive. As DNA, the CDR3 is TGTGCCAGCTCACCACAGGACAGGGTGAAAGATACGCAGTATTTT. Translation: CASSPQDRVKDTQYF.